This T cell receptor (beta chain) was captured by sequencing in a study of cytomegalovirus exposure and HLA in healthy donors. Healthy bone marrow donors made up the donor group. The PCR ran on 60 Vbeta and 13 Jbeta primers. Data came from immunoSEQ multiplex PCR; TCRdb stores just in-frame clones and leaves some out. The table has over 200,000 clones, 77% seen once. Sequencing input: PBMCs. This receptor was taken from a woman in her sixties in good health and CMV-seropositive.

The CDR3 coding sequence is TGTGCCAGCAGCAAGCGGGGACAGGGGGGAATTGAAGCTTTCTTT. Protein: CASSKRGQGGIEAFF. V is TRBV9 and J is TRBJ1-1, with TRBD1 matching over 11 bases. The CDR3 contains 15 residues. V lost 4 bases to trimming and J lost 7 bases; unmatched junction nucleotides: 9. Germline V gene lookup returns CDR1 SGDLS and CDR2 YYNGEE.